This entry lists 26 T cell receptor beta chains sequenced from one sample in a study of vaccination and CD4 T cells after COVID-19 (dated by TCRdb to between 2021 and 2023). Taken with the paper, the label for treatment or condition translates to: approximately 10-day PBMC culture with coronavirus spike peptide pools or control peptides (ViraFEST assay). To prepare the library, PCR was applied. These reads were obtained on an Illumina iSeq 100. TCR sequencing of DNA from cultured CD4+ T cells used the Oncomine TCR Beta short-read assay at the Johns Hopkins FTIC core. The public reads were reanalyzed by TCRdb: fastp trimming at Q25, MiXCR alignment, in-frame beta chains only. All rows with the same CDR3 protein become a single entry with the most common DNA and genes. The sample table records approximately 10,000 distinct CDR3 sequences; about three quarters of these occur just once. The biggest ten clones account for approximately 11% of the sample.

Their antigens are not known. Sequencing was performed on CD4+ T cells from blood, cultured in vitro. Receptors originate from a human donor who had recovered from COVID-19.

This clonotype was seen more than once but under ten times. The CDR3, as DNA: TGTGCCAGCAGTTACGGGACTAGGGGCACAGATACGCAGTATTTT. It specifies CASSYGTRGTDTQYF. The rearrangement joins TRBV6-5 to TRBJ2-3, with 8 bases that match TRBD2. This CDR3 region has 15 residues. Germline V gene sequence: CDR1 MNHEY, CDR2 SVGAGI. Germline trimming cut 2 bases from V and 1 base from J; bases unmatched to any gene: 2.

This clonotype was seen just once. The CDR3 loop reads CSAKSQGYQPQHF. The DNA for the CDR3 is TGCAGTGCTAAAAGTCAGGGGTATCAGCCCCAGCATTTT. The chain combines TRBV20-1 with TRBJ1-5; D is perhaps TRBD1 (6 bases). The CDR3 spans 13 residues. The V gene lost 4 bases and the J gene lost 5 bases, with 12 bases spanning the gap. CDR1 and CDR2 from the germline V gene are DFQATT and SNEGSKA (reference sequence).

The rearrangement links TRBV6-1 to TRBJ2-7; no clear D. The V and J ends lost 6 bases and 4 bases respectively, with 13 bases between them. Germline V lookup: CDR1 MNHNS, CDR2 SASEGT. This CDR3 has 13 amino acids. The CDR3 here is CASSPSIGYEQYF. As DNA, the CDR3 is TGTGCCAGCAGCCCTAGTATCGGATACGAGCAGTACTTC.

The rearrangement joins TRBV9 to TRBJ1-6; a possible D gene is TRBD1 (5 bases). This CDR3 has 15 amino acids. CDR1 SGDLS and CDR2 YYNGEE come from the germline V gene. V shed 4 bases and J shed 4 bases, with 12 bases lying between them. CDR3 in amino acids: CASSTGHTYNSPLHF. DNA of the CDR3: TGTGCCAGCAGCACCGGACACACTTATAATTCACCCCTCCACTTT.

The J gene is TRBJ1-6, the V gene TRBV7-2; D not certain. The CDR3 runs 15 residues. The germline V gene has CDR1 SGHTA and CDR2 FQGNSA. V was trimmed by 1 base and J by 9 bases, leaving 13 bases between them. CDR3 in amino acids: CASSLDGVRGSPLHF. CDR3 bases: TGTGCCAGCAGCTTAGATGGGGTACGGGGTTCACCCCTCCACTTT.

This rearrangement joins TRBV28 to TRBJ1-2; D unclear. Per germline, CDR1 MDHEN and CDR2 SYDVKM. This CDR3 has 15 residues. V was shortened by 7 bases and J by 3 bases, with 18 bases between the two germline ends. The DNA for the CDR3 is TGTGCCAGCACCATCCCCACGGAGGGTTACTATGGCTACACCTTC. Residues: CASTIPTEGYYGYTF.

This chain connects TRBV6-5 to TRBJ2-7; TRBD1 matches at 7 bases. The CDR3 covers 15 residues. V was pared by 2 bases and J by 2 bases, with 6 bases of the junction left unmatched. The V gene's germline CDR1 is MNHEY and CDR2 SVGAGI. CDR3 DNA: TGTGCCAGCAGTTACCCCGGACAGGCGGCCTACGAGCAGTACTTC. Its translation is CASSYPGQAAYEQYF.

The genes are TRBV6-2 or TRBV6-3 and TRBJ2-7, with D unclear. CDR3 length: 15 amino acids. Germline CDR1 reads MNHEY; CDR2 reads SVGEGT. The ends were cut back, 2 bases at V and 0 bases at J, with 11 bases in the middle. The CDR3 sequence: CASSYILMNSYEQYF. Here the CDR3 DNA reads TGTGCCAGCAGTTACATCCTCATGAACTCCTACGAGCAGTACTTC.

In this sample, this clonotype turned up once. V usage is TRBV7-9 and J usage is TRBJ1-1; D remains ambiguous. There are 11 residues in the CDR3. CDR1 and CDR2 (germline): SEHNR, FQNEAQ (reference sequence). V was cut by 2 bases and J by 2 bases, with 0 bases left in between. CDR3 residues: CASSLNTEAFF. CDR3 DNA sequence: TGTGCCAGCAGCTTAAACACTGAAGCTTTCTTT.

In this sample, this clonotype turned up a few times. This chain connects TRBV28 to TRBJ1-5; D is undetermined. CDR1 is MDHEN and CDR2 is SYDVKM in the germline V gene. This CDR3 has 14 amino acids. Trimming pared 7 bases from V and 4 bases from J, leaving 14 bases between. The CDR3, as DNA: TGTGCCAGCACGTGGGGAATCAGGAATCAGCCCCAGCATTTT. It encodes CASTWGIRNQPQHF.

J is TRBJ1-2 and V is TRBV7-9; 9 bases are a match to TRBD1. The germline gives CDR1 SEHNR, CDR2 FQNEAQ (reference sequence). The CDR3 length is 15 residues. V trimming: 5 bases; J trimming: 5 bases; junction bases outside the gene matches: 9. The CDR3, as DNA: TGTGCCAGCAGCGAGGAGGACAGGGGCGGATATGGCTACACCTTC. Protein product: CASSEEDRGGYGYTF.

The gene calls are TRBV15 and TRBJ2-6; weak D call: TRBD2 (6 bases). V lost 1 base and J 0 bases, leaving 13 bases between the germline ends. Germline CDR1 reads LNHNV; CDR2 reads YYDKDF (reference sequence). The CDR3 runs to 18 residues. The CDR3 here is CATSRGGVGASGANVLTF. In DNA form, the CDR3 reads TGTGCCACCAGCAGAGGGGGGGTAGGGGCCTCTGGGGCCAACGTCCTGACTTTC.

The CDR3 here is CASSSGPNYGYTF. The CDR3 nucleotides are TGTGCCAGCAGTTCCGGACCCAACTATGGCTACACCTTC. The chain has TRBV27 and TRBJ1-2, with D uncertain. The V end lost 4 bases, the J end lost 2 bases, and 8 bases lay between the germline ends. Germline CDR1 and CDR2: MNHEY and SMNVEV (reference sequence). The CDR3 spans 13 residues.

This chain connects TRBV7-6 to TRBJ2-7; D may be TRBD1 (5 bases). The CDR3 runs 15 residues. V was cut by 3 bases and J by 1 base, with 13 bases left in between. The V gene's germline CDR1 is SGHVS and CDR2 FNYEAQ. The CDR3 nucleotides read TGTGCCAGCAGCTTGGGGCCCTTGGGATCCTACGAGCAGTACTTC. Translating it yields CASSLGPLGSYEQYF.

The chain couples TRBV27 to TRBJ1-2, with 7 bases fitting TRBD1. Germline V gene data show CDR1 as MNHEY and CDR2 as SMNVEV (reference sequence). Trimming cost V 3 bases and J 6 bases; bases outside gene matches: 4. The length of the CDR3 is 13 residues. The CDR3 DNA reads TGTGCCAGCAGTTTCCGACAGGGTCATGGCTACACCTTC. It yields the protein CASSFRQGHGYTF.

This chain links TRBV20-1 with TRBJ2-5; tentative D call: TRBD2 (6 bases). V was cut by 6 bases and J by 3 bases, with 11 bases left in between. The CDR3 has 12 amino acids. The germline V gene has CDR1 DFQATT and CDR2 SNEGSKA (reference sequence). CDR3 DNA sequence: TGCAGTGCGGGGGGATCCAAAGAGACCCAGTACTTC. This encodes CSAGGSKETQYF.

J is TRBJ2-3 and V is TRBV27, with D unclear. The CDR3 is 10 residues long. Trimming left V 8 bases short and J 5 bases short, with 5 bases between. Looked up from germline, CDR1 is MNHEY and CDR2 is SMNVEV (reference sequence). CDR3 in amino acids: CASGRDTQYF. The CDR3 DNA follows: TGTGCCAGCGGAAGAGATACGCAGTATTTT.

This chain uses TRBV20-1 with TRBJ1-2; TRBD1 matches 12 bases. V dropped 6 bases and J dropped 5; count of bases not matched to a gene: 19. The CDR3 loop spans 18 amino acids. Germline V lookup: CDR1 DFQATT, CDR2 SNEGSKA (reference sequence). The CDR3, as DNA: TGCAGTGCCGCCCCGCCTGGTCTCCAGGGACAGGGGGCATATGGCTACACCTTC. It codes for CSAAPPGLQGQGAYGYTF.

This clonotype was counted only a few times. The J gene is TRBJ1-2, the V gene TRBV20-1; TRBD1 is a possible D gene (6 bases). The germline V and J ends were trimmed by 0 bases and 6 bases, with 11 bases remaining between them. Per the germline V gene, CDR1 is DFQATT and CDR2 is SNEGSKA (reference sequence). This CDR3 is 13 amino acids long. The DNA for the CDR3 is TGCAGTGCTAGAGATCGGGCAGGGGATGGCTACACCTTC. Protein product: CSARDRAGDGYTF.

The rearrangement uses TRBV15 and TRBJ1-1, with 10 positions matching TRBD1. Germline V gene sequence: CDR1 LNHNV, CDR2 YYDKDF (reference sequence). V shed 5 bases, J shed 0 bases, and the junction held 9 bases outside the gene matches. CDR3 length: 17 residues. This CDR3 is CATSDRDRGLMNTEAFF. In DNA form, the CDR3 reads TGTGCCACCAGCGACCGGGACAGGGGACTTATGAACACTGAAGCTTTCTTT.

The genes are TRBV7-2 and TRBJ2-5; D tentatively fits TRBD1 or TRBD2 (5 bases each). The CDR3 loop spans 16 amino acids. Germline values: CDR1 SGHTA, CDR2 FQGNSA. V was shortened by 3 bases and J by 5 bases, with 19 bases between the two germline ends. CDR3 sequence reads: CASSFTPGPAGETQYF. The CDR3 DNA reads TGTGCCAGCAGCTTTACACCGGGACCAGCAGGTGAGACCCAGTACTTC.

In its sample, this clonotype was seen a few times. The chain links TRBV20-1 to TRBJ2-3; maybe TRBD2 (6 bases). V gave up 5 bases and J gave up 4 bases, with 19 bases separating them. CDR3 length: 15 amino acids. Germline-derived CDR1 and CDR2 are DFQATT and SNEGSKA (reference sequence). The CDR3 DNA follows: TGCAGTGCTTCCAACGTCGGAGGGAGTGCAGATACGCAGTATTTT. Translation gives CSASNVGGSADTQYF.

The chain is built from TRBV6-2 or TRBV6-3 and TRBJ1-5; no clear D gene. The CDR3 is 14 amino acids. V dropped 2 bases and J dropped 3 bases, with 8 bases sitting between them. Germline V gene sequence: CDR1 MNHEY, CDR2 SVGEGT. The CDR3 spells CASSYVQDNQPQHF. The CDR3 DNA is TGTGCCAGCAGTTACGTTCAGGACAATCAGCCCCAGCATTTT.

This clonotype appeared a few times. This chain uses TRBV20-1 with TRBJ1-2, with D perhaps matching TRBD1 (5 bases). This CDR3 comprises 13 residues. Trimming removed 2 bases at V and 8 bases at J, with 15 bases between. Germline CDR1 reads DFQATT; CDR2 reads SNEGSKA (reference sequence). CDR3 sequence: CSARFQGLKGYTF. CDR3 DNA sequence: TGCAGTGCTAGATTTCAGGGTTTAAAAGGCTACACCTTC.

Here the CDR3 DNA reads TGTGCCAGCAGCTTAAAGCCAGAAGGCTACACCTTC. Encoded protein: CASSLKPEGYTF. This sequence joins TRBV5-4 and TRBJ1-2; D is undetermined. Germline CDR1 and CDR2: SGHNT and YYREEE (reference sequence). With 2 bases removed from V and 8 bases from J, the gap between germline ends came to 10 bases. The CDR3 is 12 residues long.

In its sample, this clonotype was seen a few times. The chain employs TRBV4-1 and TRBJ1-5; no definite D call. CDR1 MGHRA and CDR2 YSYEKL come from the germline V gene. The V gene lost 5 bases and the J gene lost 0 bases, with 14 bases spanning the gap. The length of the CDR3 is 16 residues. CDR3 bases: TGCGCCAGCAGCATTGGGGTTTTGCCTAGCAATCAGCCCCAGCATTTT. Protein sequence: CASSIGVLPSNQPQHF.